The clone carrying this T cell receptor beta chain showed up just a few times. Its antigen is unidentified. One end of the junction is discordant with germline, which a read error may explain. This sample was taken from a study of Graves' ophthalmopathy and Graves' hyperthyroidism. Amplified TCR beta CDR3 regions were obtained using RNA transcripts as template. Second-round multiplex PCR came after a first-round RT-PCR that employed HTBI primers. Via MiXCR, TCRdb re-called the multiplex PCR reads, giving one row per CDR3 protein. The sample shows about 620,000 distinct CDR3 sequences, about a fifth of them seen only once. Hyperthyroidism counted as stable given no ophthalmopathy within 18 months of follow-up. The CDR3 has 15 amino acids. Germline V gene sequence: CDR1 SGHAT, CDR2 FQNNGV. Findings and limits, study-wide: The model's prediction of ophthalmopathy progression had roughly 70% sensitivity and approximately 77% specificity. From stable hyperthyroidism, ophthalmopathy was separated by a 13-signature model with 87.88% sensitivity and approximately 84% specificity.

The TCR sequence derives from a woman aged 18-35 years with stable Graves' hyperthyroidism. Some clones in this sample may be carry-over from other donors' samples. Material: peripheral blood. V and J are TRBV11-2 and TRBJ2-4, with D possibly matching TRBD1 (5 bases). The CDR3 is CASSFSRGAKNIKYF. The DNA of the CDR3 is TGTGCCAGCAGCTTCTCCCGTGGGGCCAAAAACATTAAGTACTTC. The full variable domain, with the rest looked up from reference TRBV11-2 and TRBJ2-4, is EAGVAQSPRYKIIEKRQSVAFWCNPISGHATLYWYQQILGQGPKLLIQFQNNGVVDDSQLPKDRFSAERLKGVDSTLKIQPAKLEDSAVYLCASSFSRGAKNIKYFGAGTRLSVL.